Included here is one TCR beta chain sequence, with context. Its antigen is undetermined. Generated by immunoSEQ multiplex PCR, the TCRdb table keeps only in-frame clones and is missing some. The sample has around 100,000 clones; roughly 93% are singletons. These data belong to a study of graft-versus-host responses after intestinal transplantation. Regarding the study as a whole: GvH clones were identified in recipient marrow, with some first appearing in ileum or blood.

Trimming took 2 bases from V and 0 from J, leaving 4 bases between them. Germline V lookup: CDR1 SNHLY, CDR2 FYNNEI. This CDR3 has 13 residues. The genes are TRBV2 and TRBJ1-1; D call uncertain. The TCR comes from a human donor who received an intestinal transplant. The input for sequencing was unstimulated CD8+ T cells sorted from spleen or lymph node cells, taken before intestinal transplant. For the CDR3, the DNA is TGTGCCAGCAGTGAAACAGTGAACACTGAAGCTTTCTTT. Its translation: CASSETVNTEAFF.